Listed below are T cell receptor beta chains from one sample, sequenced in a study of T-cell reconstitution after alpha-beta-depleted transplantation in children. MiXCR, run by TCRdb on the PCR reads, gives a single entry per CDR3 protein. The table includes 60,000 to 70,000 distinct CDR3 sequences, 4% to 5% detected once. Sequenced material: PBMCs, mostly from graft donor cells, taken 180 days after TCRalphabeta/CD19-depleted stem cell transplant. The source is a boy under three years old who had a stem cell transplant for acute myeloid leukemia, so the T cells may come from the graft donor. Both conserved end residues are part of each CDR3. D genes are given only for firm matches. The size entry is marked missing in some rows and otherwise reads once, few, many or a size class.

>TRBJ2-1|17|many|-|TRBV5-1
TGCGCCAGCAGCCTATTAGCGGGACAGACTACCTACAATGAGCAGTTCTTC
CASSLLAGQTTYNEQFF
>TRBJ1-5|15|many|TRBD1|TRBV28
TGTGCCAGCAGTTTATGGCAGGGGGTATTGCAGCCCCAGCATTTT
CASSLWQGVLQPQHF
>TRBJ2-2|16|many|-|TRBV7-2
TGTGCCAGCTTCCGGGGGCAGGCGTTGACTTCAGGGGAGCTGTTTTTT
CASFRGQALTSGELFF
>TRBJ2-5|13|many|TRBD2|TRBV29-1
TGCAGCTTCGGGGGGGGTCCCCAAGAGACCCAGTACTTC
CSFGGGPQETQYF
>TRBJ2-1|11|many|-|TRBV2
TGTGCCAGCAGGACCTACAATGAGCAGTTCTTC
CASRTYNEQFF
>TRBJ1-1|14|many|-|TRBV11-2
TGTGCCAGCAGCTTAGACGTTACAGGGCTTGCAGCTTTCTTT
CASSLDVTGLAAFF
>TRBJ2-1|16|many|TRBD1|TRBV13
TGTGCCAGCAGCCCCGAAGACAGGGGGGCTGACAATGAGCAGTTCTTC
CASSPEDRGADNEQFF
>TRBJ1-1|14|-|-|TRBV4-3
TGCGCCAGCAGCCAAGATCGGGCAGGGCGTGAAGCTTTCTTT
CASSQDRAGREAFF
>TRBJ2-5|11|many|-|TRBV20-1
TGCAGTGCTAGGGCACAAGAGACCCAGTACTTC
CSARAQETQYF
>TRBJ2-5|15|many|TRBD2|TRBV12-3/TRBV12-4
TGTGCCAGCAGTTTCAGTCTAGCGGGGCCGGAGACCCAGTACTTC
CASSFSLAGPETQYF
>TRBJ1-5|14|many|TRBD1|TRBV12-3/TRBV12-4
TGTGCCAGCAGCCTTCAACAGGGGGTCCAGCCCCAGCATTTT
CASSLQQGVQPQHF
>TRBJ1-2|14|many|-|TRBV19
TGTGCCAGTAGTATACAGGGAAGTAACTATGGCTACACCTTC
CASSIQGSNYGYTF
>TRBJ1-1|14|many|-|TRBV5-8
TGTGCCAGCAGCCTCACCCAGGACATCACTGAAGCTTTCTTT
CASSLTQDITEAFF
>TRBJ1-5|14|many|-|TRBV20-1
TGCAGTGCTAGGGGGGGGAATAGCAATCAGCCCCAGCATTTT
CSARGGNSNQPQHF
>TRBJ1-2|12|many|-|TRBV6-6
TGTGCCAGCAGTTACGAGAGATATGGCTACACCTTC
CASSYERYGYTF
>TRBJ2-1|15|many|-|TRBV12-3/TRBV12-4
TGTGCCAGCAGTTTATGCGGGCTTTCATGCAATGAGCAGTTCTTC
CASSLCGLSCNEQFF
>TRBJ1-1|14|many|-|TRBV11-2
TGTGCCAGCAGCTTAGCACAGGGAATCGCTGAAGCTTTCTTT
CASSLAQGIAEAFF
>TRBJ1-5|14|many|-|TRBV20-1
TGCAGTGCTAGACAGTGGGCTCATAATCAGCCCCAGCATTTT
CSARQWAHNQPQHF
>TRBJ1-2|16|many|TRBD1|TRBV18
TGTGCCAGCTCACCAATAATCACAGGGGTCGGCTATGGCTACACCTTC
CASSPIITGVGYGYTF
>TRBJ1-1|16|many|-|TRBV6-5
TGTGCCAGCAGTTACAACGACATTTGGGTGAACACTGAAGCTTTCTTT
CASSYNDIWVNTEAFF
>TRBJ2-7|14|many|TRBD2|TRBV3-1
TGTGCCAGCAGCCGAGCGGGGGGGGCCTACGAGCAGTACTTC
CASSRAGGAYEQYF
>TRBJ2-6|14|many|-|TRBV7-9
TGTGCCAGCAGCTTACAGGGTTGGGCCAACGTCCTGACTTTC
CASSLQGWANVLTF
>TRBJ1-1|13|few|-|TRBV19
TGTGCCAGTAAGGAGACATTGAACACTGAAGCTTTCTTT
CASKETLNTEAFF
>TRBJ2-3|13|many|-|TRBV2
TGTGCCAGCAGTCCAGGGTCCCCAGATACGCAGTATTTT
CASSPGSPDTQYF
>TRBJ2-1|13|many|TRBD2|TRBV10-3
TGTGCCATCAGCCGGACTAGCGGCAATGAGCAGTTCTTC
CAISRTSGNEQFF
>TRBJ2-1|17|few|TRBD2|TRBV10-3
TGTGCCATCAGAGGGGGAGCGGGGGGGAGCTCCTACAATGAGCAGTTCTTC
CAIRGGAGGSSYNEQFF
>TRBJ1-5|13|many|-|TRBV20-1
TGCAGTGCCGGAGGGGGGGGTGGACAGCCCCAGCATTTT
CSAGGGGGQPQHF